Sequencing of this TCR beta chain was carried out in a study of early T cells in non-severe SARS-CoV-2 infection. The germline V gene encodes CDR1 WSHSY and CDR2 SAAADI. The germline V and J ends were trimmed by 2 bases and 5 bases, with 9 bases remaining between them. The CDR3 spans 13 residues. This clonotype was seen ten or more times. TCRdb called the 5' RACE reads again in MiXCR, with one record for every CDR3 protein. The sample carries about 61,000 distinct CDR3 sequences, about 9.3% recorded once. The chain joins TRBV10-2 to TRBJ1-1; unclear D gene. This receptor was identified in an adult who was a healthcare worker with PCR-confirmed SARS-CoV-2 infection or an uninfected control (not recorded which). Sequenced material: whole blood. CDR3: CASSEGSKTEAFF. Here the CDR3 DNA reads TGCGCCAGCAGTGAGGGGAGTAAGACTGAAGCTTTCTTT.